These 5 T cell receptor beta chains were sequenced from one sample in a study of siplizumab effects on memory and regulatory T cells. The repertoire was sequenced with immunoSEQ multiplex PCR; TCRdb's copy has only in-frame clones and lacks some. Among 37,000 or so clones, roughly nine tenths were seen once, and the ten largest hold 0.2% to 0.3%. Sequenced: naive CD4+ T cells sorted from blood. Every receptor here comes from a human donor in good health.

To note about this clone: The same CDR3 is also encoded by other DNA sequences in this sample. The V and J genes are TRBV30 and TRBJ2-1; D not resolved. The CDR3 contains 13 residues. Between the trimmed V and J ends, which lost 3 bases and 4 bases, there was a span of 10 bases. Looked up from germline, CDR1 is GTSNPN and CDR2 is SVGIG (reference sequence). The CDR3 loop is CAWRGGEYNEQFF. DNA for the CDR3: TGTGCCTGGAGGGGTGGGGAATACAATGAGCAGTTCTTC. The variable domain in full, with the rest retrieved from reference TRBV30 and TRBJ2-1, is SQTIHQWPATLVQPVGSPLSLECTVEGTSNPNLYWYRQAAGRGLQLLFYSVGIGQISSEVPQNLSASRPQDRQFILSSKKLLLSDSGFYLCAWRGGEYNEQFFGPGTRLTVL.

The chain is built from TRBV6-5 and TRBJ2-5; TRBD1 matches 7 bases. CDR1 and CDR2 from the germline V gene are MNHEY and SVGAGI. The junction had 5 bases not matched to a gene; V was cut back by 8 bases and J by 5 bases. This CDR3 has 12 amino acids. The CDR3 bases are TGTGCCAGCGGAAGGGGGCGGGAGACCCAGTACTTC. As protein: CASGRGRETQYF.

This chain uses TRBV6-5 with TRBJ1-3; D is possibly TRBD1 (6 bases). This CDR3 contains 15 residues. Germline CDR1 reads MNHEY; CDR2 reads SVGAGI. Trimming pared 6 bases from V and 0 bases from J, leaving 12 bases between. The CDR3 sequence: CASSRQVSSGNTIYF. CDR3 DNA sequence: TGTGCCAGCAGCCGACAGGTTTCCTCTGGAAACACCATATATTTT.

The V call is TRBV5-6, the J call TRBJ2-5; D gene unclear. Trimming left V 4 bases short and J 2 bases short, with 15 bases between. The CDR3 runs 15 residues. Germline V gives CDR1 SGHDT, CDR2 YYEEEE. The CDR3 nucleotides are TGTGCCAGCAGCCCTTGGACCGACTTGCAAGAGACCCAGTACTTC. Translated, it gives CASSPWTDLQETQYF.

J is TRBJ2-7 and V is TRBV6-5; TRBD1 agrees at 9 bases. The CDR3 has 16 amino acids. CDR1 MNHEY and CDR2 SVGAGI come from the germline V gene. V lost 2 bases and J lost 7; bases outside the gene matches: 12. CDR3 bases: TGTGCCAGCAGTTACCGACACGACAGGGGGACGAAGGAGCAGTACTTC. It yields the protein CASSYRHDRGTKEQYF.